This T cell receptor beta chain was sequenced during a study of cytomegalovirus exposure and HLA in healthy donors. The PCR employed 60 Vbeta primers together with 13 Jbeta primers. Profiled with immunoSEQ multiplex PCR; TCRdb holds only in-frame clones, not every one. The repertoire holds about 130,000 clones, around 80% seen once, with approximately 1.8% in the top ten. Germline CDR1 SEHNR, CDR2 FQNEAQ (reference sequence). This CDR3 is 15 amino acids long. V dropped 2 bases and J dropped 3 bases, with 13 bases sitting between them. This clonotype originated in a woman between 45 and 60 years old in good health and CMV-seronegative. The chain carries TRBV7-9 and TRBJ1-1, with D maybe TRBD1 (6 bases). The sample consisted of PBMCs. The CDR3 DNA sequence: TGTGCCAGCAGCTTATATGGCAGGGGTGACACTGAAGCTTTCTTT. It yields the protein CASSLYGRGDTEAFF.